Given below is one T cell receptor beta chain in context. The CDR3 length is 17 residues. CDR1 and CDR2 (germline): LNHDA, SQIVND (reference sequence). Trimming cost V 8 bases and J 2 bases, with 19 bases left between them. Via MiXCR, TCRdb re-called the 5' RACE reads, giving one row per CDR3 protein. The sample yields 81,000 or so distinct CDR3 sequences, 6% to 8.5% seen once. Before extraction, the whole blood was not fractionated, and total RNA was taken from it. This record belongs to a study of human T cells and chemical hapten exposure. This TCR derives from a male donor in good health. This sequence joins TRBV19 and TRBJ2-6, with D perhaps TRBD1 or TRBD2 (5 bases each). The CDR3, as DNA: TGTGCCAGTCAATACCTCGTCGAGGGGACTGGGGCCAACGTCCTGACTTTC. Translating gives CASQYLVEGTGANVLTF.